In this sample, the clone carrying this T cell receptor beta chain turned up a few times. Its antigen remains unknown. The data were taken from a study of response to subunit inactivated influenza vaccine. Findings and caveats of the study: The authors offered the suggestion that each seasonal influenza vaccination recruits few new T cells.

One entry per CDR3 protein, called by TCRdb with MiXCR from the RT-PCR reads. The sample holds hundreds of thousands of distinct CDR3 sequences, about 8% seen once. V gave up 6 bases and J gave up 5 bases, with 17 bases separating them. The CDR3 covers 13 residues. Germline CDR1 reads DFQATT; CDR2 reads SNEGSKA (reference sequence). V gene TRBV20-1 combines with J gene TRBJ2-7; the D gene is possibly TRBD1 (5 bases). This TCR was sampled from a man aged 45 to 70 who received an inactivated influenza vaccine. This specimen was PBMCs from blood, taken around 2 years after vaccination. Written as DNA, the CDR3 is TGCAGTGCCAGTATTCAGGGTTCCCACGAGCAGTACTTC. Protein sequence: CSASIQGSHEQYF.